This passage covers 2 T cell receptor beta chains from one sample sequenced in a study of T-cell reconstitution after alpha-beta-depleted transplantation in children. The authors prepared the TCRbeta library with unique molecular identifiers. Each CDR3 protein gets one entry after TCRdb re-called the PCR reads with MiXCR. The sample has about 510,000 distinct CDR3 sequences, approximately 10% seen once. The source material was PBMCs, mostly from graft donor cells, sampled 180 days after TCRalphabeta/CD19-depleted stem cell transplant. These receptors were taken from a female patient aged 2-9 years who had a stem cell transplant for aplastic anemia, so the T cells may come from the graft donor.

This clonotype was counted a few times. The chain couples TRBV20-1 to TRBJ2-1; TRBD2 matches 14 bases. Looked up from germline, CDR1 is DFQATT and CDR2 is SNEGSKA (reference sequence). The V gene end was trimmed by 1 base and the J gene end by 8 bases; junction bases not matched to a gene: 7. The CDR3 consists of 16 residues. The CDR3 DNA follows: TGCAGTGCTAGAGCTGGGACTAGCGGGAGTGTCTATGAGCAGTTCTTC. This translates into CSARAGTSGSVYEQFF.

The chain joins TRBV4-3 to TRBJ2-3, with D perhaps TRBD1 or TRBD2 (6 bases each). Germline V CDR1 and CDR2: LGHNA, YSLEER. The CDR3 runs to 19 residues. V shed 4 bases and J shed 6 bases, with 29 bases lying between them. Here the CDR3 reads CASSPNLAIRGLFLDTQYF. CDR3 nucleotides: TGCGCCAGCAGCCCCAACCTGGCCATCCGGGGGCTTTTTCTGGATACGCAGTATTTT.